This entry concerns a single T cell receptor (beta chain). The sample comes from a study of blood T cell repertoires in COVID-19. On the study more broadly: Some COVID-19 samples were acute and others convalescent; all came from the United States, Italy and Spain.

This CDR3 has 14 residues. V was cut by 2 bases and J by 7 bases, with 12 bases left in between. Germline CDR1 SGHTS, CDR2 YDEGEE. Per the study methods: Amplified reference gene primers provided the basis for estimating nucleated cell counts. TCRdb's copy holds only in-frame clones and misses some; the assay was immunoSEQ multiplex PCR. For V, J and clone size, that table is used; D and trimming come from the DNA. The table has 150,000 or so clones, around 85% seen once; the top ten hold more than 2.5%. Sequenced input: peripheral blood. The chain employs TRBV5-8 and TRBJ1-4; D not certain. The TCR sequence derives from a woman older than 75 with acute or convalescent COVID-19. CDR3 sequence: CASSFLRQGEKLFF. Written as DNA, the CDR3 is TGTGCCAGCAGCTTCCTCAGACAAGGTGAAAAACTGTTTTTT.